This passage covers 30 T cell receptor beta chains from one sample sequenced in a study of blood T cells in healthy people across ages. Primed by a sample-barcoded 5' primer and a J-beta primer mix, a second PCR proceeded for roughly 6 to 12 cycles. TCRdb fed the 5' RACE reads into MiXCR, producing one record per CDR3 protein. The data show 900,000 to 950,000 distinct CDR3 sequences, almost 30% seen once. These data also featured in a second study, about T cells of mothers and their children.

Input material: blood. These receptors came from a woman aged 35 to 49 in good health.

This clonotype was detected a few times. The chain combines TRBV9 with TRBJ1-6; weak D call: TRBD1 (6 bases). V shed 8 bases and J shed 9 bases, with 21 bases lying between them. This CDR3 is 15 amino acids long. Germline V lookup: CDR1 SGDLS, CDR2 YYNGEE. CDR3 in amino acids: CASSQGLERVSPLHF. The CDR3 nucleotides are TGTGCCAGTAGCCAGGGGCTAGAACGCGTTTCACCCCTCCACTTT.

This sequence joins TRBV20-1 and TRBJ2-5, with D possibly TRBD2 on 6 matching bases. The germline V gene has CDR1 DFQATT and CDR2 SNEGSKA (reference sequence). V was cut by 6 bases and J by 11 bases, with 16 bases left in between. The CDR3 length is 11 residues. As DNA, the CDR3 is TGCAGTGCCGAAATTGGGGAGGAGCAGTACTTC. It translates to CSAEIGEEQYF.

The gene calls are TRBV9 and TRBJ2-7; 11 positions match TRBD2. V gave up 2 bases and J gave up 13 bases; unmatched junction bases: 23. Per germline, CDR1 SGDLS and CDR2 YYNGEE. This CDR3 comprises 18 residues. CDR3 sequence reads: CASSVSPRGSGGAGTHYF. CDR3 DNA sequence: TGTGCCAGCAGCGTCTCCCCTCGGGGTAGCGGGGGGGCAGGGACCCACTACTTC. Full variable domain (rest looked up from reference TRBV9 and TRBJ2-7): DSGVTQTPKHLITATGQRVTLRCSPRSGDLSVYWYQQSLDQGLQFLIQYYNGEERAKGNILERFSAQQFPDLHSELNLSSLELGDSALYFCASSVSPRGSGGAGTHYFGPGTRLTVT.

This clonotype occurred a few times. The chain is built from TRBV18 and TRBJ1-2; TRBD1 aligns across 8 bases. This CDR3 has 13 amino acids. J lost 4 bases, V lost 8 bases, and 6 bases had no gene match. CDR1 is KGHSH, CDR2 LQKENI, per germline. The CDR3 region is CASEGQGLYGYTF. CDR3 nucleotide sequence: TGTGCCAGCGAAGGACAGGGACTCTATGGCTACACCTTC.

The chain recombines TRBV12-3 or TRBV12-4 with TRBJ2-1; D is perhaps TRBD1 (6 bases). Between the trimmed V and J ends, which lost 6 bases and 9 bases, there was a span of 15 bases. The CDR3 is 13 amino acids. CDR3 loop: CASSQKQGGEQFF. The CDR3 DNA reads TGTGCCAGCAGCCAAAAACAGGGTGGTGAGCAGTTCTTC.

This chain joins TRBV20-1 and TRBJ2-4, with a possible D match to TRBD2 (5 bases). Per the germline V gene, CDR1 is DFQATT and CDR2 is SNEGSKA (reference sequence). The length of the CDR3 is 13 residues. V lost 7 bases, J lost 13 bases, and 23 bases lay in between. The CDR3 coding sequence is TGCAGTGTCGGGAAGAGCTCCTACAATGAGCAGTACTTC. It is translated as CSVGKSSYNEQYF.

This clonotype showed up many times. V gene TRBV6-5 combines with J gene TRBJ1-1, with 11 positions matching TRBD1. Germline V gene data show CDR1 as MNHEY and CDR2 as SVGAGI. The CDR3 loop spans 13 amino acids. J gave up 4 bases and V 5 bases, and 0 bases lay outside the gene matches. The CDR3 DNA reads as TGTGCCAGCAGTGGGACAGGGGGCACTGAAGCTTTCTTT. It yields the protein CASSGTGGTEAFF.

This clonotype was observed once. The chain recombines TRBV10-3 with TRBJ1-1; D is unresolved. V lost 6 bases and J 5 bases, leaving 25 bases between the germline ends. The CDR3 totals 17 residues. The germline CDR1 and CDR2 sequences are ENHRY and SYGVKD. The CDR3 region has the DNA TGTGCCATCAGGGCCGGTCTTGTGGCTGGTAGTAGGACTGAAGCTTTCTTT. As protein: CAIRAGLVAGSRTEAFF.

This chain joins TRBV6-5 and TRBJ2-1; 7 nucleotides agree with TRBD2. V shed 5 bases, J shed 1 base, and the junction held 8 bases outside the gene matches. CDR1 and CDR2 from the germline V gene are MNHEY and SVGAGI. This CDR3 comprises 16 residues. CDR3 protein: CASSHGVAGSYNEQFF. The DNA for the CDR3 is TGTGCCAGCAGTCACGGGGTAGCGGGTTCCTACAATGAGCAGTTCTTC.

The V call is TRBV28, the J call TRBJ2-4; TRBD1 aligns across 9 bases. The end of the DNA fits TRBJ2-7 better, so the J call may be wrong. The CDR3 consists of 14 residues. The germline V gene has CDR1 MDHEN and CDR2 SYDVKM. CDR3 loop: CASKTGTGFDEQYF. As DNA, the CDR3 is TGTGCCAGCAAGACCGGGACAGGGTTCGACGAGCAGTACTTC.

CDR3 region: CASSSLGRGQETQYF. CDR3 DNA sequence: TGTGCCAGCAGCTCCCTAGGGCGGGGTCAAGAGACCCAGTACTTC. The V call is TRBV13, the J call TRBJ2-5, with D possibly TRBD2 on 6 matching bases. CDR1 is PRHDT, CDR2 FYEKMQ, per germline (reference sequence). V was pared by 4 bases and J by 2 bases, with 14 bases between. This CDR3 comprises 15 residues.

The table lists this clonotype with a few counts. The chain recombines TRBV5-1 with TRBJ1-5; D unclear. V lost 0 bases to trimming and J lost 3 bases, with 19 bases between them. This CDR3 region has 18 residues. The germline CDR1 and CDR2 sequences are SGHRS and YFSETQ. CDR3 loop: CASSLVGIVASPNQPQHF. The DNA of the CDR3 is TGCGCCAGCAGCTTGGTTGGTATTGTGGCATCACCCAATCAGCCCCAGCATTTT. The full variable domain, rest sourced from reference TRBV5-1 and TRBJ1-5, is KAGVTQTPRYLIKTRGQQVTLSCSPISGHRSVSWYQQTPGQGLQFLFEYFSETQRNKGNFPGRFSGRQFSNSRSEMNVSTLELGDSALYLCASSLVGIVASPNQPQHFGDGTRLSIL.

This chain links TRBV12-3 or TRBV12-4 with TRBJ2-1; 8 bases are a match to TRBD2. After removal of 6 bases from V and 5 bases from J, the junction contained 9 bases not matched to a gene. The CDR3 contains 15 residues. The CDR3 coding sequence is TGTGCCAGCAGCTCTGACGGACTAGCAAACAATGAGCAGTTCTTC. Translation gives CASSSDGLANNEQFF.

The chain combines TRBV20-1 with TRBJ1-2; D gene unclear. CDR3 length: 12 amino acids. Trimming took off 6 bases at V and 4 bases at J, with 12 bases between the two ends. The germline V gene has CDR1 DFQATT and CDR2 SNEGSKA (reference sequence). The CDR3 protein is CSAAGERYGYTF. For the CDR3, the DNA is TGCAGTGCCGCCGGGGAACGCTATGGCTACACCTTC.

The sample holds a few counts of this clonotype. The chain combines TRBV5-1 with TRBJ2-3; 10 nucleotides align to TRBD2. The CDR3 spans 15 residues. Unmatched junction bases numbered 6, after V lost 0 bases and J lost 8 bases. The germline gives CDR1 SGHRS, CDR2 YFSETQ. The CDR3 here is CASSLVLAGAPTQYF. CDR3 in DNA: TGCGCCAGCAGCTTGGTCCTAGCGGGGGCTCCTACGCAGTATTTT.

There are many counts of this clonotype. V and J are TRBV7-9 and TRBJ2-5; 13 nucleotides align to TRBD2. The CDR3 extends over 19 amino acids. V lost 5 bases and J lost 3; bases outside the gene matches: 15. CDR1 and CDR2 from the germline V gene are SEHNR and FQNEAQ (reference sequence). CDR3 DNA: TGTGCCAGCAGCATGACTAGCGGGGGGCCGGGCCCCGTTAAAGAGACCCAGTACTTC. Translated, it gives CASSMTSGGPGPVKETQYF.

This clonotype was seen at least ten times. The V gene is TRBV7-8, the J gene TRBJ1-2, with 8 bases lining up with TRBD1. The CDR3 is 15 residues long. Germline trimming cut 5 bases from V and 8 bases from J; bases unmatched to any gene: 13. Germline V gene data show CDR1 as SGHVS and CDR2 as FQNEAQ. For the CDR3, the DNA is TGTGCCAGCAGCAAGGACAGGGTTGGAGACGGGGGCTACACCTTC. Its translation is CASSKDRVGDGGYTF.

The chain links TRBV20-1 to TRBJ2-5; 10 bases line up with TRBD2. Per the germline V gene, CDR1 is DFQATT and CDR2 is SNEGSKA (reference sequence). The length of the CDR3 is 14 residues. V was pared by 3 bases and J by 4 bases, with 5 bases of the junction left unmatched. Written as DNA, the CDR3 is TGCAGTGCTAGTTCTAGCGGGAGAGGAGAGACCCAGTACTTC. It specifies CSASSSGRGETQYF.

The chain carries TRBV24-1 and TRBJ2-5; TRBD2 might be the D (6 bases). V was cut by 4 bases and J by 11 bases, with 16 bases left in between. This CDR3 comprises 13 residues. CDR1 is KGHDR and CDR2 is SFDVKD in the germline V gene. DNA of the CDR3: TGTGCCACCAGTGAGGGAGGTTACAATGAGCAGTACTTC. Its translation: CATSEGGYNEQYF.

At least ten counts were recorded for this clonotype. Here the CDR3 DNA reads TGTGCCAGCAGCTTAGACCTGACAGGGGGGGAGACCCAGTACTTC. Protein: CASSLDLTGGETQYF. The chain joins TRBV7-8 to TRBJ2-5; 9 bases agree with TRBD1. V was clipped by 1 base and J by 5 bases; unmatched bases: 5. CDR1 and CDR2 from the germline V gene are SGHVS and FQNEAQ. The CDR3 has 15 amino acids. The whole variable domain, remainder taken from reference TRBV7-8 and TRBJ2-5, is GAGVSQSPRYKVAKRGQDVALRCDPISGHVSLFWYQQALGQGPEFLTYFQNEAQLDKSGLPSDRFFAERPEGSVSTLKIQRTQQEDSAVYLCASSLDLTGGETQYFGPGTRLLVL.

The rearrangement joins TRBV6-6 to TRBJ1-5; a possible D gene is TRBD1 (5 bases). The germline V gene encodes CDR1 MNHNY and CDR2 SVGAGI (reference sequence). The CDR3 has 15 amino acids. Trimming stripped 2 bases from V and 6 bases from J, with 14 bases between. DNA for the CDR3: TGTGCCAGCAGTTACACCGACAGCCCCAGTCAGCCCCAGCATTTT. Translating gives CASSYTDSPSQPQHF.

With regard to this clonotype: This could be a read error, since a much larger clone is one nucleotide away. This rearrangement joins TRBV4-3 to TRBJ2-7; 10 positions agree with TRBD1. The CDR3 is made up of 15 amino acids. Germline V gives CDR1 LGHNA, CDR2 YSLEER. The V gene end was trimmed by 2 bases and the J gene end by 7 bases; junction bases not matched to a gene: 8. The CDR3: CASSQTTDRGREQYF. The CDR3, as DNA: TGCGCCAGCAGCCAAACTACTGACAGGGGGCGGGAGCAGTACTTC.

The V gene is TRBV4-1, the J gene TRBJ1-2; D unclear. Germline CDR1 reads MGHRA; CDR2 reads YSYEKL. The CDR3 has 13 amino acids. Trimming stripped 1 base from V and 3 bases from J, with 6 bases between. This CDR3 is CASSQVPHYGYTF. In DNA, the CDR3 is TGCGCCAGCAGCCAAGTTCCCCACTATGGCTACACCTTC.

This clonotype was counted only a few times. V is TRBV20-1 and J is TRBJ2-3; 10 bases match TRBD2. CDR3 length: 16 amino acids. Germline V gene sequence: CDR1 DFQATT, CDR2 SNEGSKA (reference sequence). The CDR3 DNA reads TGCAGCTCCCGCCGGGGCAGCGGGGGGGCCCTAGATACGCAGTATTTT. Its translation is CSSRRGSGGALDTQYF.

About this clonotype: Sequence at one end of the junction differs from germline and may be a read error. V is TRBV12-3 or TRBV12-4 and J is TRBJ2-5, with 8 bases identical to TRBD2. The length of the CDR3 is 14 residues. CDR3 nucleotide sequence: TGTGTCAGCAGTTCGGGACTAGACCAAGAGACCCAGTACTTC. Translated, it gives CVSSSGLDQETQYF.

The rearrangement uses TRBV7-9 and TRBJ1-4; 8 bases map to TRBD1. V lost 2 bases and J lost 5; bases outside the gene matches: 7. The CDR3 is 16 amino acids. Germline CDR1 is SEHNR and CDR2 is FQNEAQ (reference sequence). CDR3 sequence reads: CASSLTGQGQNEKLFF. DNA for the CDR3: TGTGCCAGCAGCTTAACAGGACAGGGACAAAATGAAAAACTGTTTTTT.

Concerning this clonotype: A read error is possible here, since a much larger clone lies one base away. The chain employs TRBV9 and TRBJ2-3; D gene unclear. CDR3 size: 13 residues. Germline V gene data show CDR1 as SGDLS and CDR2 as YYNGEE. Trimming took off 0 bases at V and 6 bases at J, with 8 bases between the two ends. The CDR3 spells CASSVGVGDTQYF. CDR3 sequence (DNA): TGTGCCAGCAGCGTAGGAGTAGGCGATACGCAGTATTTT.

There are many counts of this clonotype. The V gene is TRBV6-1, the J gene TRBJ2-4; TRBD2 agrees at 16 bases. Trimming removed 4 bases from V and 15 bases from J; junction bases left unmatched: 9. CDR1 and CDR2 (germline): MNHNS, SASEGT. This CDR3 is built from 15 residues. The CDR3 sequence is CASSGPGTSGGVLYF. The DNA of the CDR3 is TGTGCCAGCAGTGGCCCCGGGACTAGCGGGGGGGTTTTGTACTTC.

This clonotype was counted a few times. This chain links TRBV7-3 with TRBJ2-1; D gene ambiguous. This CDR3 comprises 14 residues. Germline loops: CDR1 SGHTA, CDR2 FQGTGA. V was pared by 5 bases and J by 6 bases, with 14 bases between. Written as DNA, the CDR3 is TGTGCCAGCAGCCCCGGTCAGGTTGGCAATGAGCAGTTCTTC. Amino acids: CASSPGQVGNEQFF.

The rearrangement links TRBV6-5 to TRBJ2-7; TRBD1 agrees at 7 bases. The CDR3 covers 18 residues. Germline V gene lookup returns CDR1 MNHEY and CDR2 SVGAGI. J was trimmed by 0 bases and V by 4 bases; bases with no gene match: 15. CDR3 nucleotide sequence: TGTGCCAGCAGTTCAACCGGGACAGTATTTTCTTACTCCTACGAGCAGTACTTC. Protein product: CASSSTGTVFSYSYEQYF.